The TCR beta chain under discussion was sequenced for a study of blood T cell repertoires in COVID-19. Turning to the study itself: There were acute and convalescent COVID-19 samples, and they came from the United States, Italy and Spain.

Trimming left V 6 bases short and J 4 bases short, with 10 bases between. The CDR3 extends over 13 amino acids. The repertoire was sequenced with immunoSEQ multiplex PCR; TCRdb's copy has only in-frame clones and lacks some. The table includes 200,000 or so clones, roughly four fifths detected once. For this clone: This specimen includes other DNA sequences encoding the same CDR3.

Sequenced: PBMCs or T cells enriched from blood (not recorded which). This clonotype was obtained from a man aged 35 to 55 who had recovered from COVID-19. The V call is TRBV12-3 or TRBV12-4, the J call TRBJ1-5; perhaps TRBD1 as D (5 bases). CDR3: CASRGTPNQPQHF. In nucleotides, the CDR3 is TGTGCCAGCAGGGGGACTCCGAATCAGCCCCAGCATTTT.